The 6 T cell receptor beta chains below come from one sample, sequenced in a study of OX40 agonist ivuxolimab in advanced cancers. Libraries were constructed by the immunoSEQ multiplex PCR assay. Entries here come from immuneACCESS through TCRdb and include only in-frame sequences with V and J called. Some clones fail to appear in such tables; in the studies checked, an unresolved V gene covers under half of the shortfall, and the cause of the remainder is unknown. This sample gives tens of thousands of clones in total; around 87% of them show up just once. Approximately 15% of the sample is held by the ten biggest clonotypes. The starting material was CD4+ or CD8+ T cells sorted from blood, obtained in a trial of the OX40 agonist ivuxolimab. These receptors came from an adult with an advanced solid tumor such as melanoma, head and neck, liver or kidney cancer.

The chain is built from TRBV18 and TRBJ1-1; D unresolved. The germline V gene has CDR1 KGHSH and CDR2 LQKENI. V was trimmed by 4 bases and J by 0 bases, leaving 9 bases between them. This CDR3 has 14 amino acids. CDR3 DNA sequence: TGTGCCAGCTCACAGGGAGCTATGAACACTGAAGCTTTCTTT. Amino acids: CASSQGAMNTEAFF.

This CDR3 reads CASGVTENTEAFF. CDR3 coding DNA: TGTGCCAGTGGGGTAACAGAGAACACTGAAGCTTTCTTT. The rearrangement uses TRBV19 and TRBJ1-1; D gene ambiguous. V lost 8 bases and J lost 1, with 11 bases in between. Germline-derived CDR1 and CDR2 are LNHDA and SQIVND (reference sequence). The CDR3 covers 13 residues.

This clone occurred a few times. This chain joins TRBV19 and TRBJ1-2, with 7 bases identical to TRBD1. The V segment lost 4 bases and the J segment 4 bases; nucleotides outside the gene matches: 3. The CDR3 is 13 residues long. The germline V gene has CDR1 LNHDA and CDR2 SQIVND (reference sequence). The CDR3 DNA sequence: TGTGCCAGTAGTACCGACAGGGCCTATGGCTACACCTTC. It specifies CASSTDRAYGYTF.

With regard to this clone: The junction differs from germline at one of its ends, possibly a read error. The rearrangement links TRBV5-1 to TRBJ2-7, with TRBD1 identical over 8 bases. Germline V gives CDR1 SGHRS, CDR2 YFSETQ. The CDR3 totals 13 residues. The CDR3 bases are TGCGCCAGCAGCTCGGGACAGGCGAATAACCTGGACTTC. Residues: CASSSGQANNLDF.

V is TRBV19 and J is TRBJ2-7; 12 bases fit TRBD2. The length of the CDR3 is 14 residues. The V gene end was trimmed by 7 bases and the J gene end by 3 bases; junction bases not matched to a gene: 4. Germline V lookup: CDR1 LNHDA, CDR2 SQIVND (reference sequence). CDR3 residues: CASTRTSGIYEQYF. The CDR3 nucleotides are TGTGCCAGTACAAGGACTAGCGGGATCTACGAGCAGTACTTC.

This chain links TRBV5-1 with TRBJ2-5; D might be TRBD1 (7 bases). V was shortened by 2 bases and J by 4 bases, with 21 bases between the two germline ends. The CDR3 has 17 amino acids. CDR1 is SGHRS and CDR2 is YFSETQ in the germline V gene. The CDR3 protein is CASSFIMTGRYGETQYF. DNA of the CDR3: TGCGCCAGCAGCTTTATTATGACAGGGAGGTATGGAGAGACCCAGTACTTC.